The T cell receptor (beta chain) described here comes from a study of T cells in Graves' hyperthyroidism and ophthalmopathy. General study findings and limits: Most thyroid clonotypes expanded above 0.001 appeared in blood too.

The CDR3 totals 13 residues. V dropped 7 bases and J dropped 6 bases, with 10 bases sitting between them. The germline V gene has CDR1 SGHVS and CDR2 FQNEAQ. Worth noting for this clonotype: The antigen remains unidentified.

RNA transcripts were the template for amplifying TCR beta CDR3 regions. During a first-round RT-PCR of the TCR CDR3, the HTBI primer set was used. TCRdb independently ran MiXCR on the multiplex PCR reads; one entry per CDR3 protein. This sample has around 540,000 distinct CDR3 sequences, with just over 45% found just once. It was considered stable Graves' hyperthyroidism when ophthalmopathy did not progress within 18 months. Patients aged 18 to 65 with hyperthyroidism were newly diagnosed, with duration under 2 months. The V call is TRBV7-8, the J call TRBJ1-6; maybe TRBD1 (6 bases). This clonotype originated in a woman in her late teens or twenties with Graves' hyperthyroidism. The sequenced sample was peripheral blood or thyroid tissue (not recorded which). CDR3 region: CASNAGANSPLHF. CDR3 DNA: TGTGCCAGCAATGCAGGGGCTAATTCACCCCTCCACTTT. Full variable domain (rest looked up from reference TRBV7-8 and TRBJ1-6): GAGVSQSPRYKVAKRGQDVALRCDPISGHVSLFWYQQALGQGPEFLTYFQNEAQLDKSGLPSDRFFAERPEGSVSTLKIQRTQQEDSAVYLCASNAGANSPLHFGNGTRLTVT.